This T cell receptor beta chain was retrieved from a study of blood T cell repertoires in COVID-19. Study details: PBMCs, B-cell-depleted T cells, or T cells provided the cDNA or gDNA that made up the material.

Clinical histories supplied by participants themselves formed the basis of cohort assignment. Two negative PCRs, clearance, or symptom resolution had been documented for recovered Cohort 3 donors. Assay used: immunoSEQ multiplex PCR; TCRdb lists only in-frame clones, some missing. This table has over 120,000 clones, around 87% appearing once. The ends lost 4 bases at V and 0 bases at J; junction bases unmatched: 1. The CDR3 totals 15 residues. Germline CDR1 reads SGHNT; CDR2 reads YYREEE (reference sequence). This chain uses TRBV5-4 with TRBJ2-2, with 9 bases aligning to TRBD2. The source is a man in his fifties or sixties who had recovered from COVID-19. Sequenced input: PBMCs or T cells enriched from blood (not recorded which). The CDR3 nucleotides read TGTGCCAGCAGCCCTAGCGGGACGAACACCGGGGAGCTGTTTTTT. Translation gives CASSPSGTNTGELFF. Full variable domain (missing parts from reference TRBV5-4 and TRBJ2-2): ETGVTQSPTHLIKTRGQQVTLRCSSQSGHNTVSWYQQALGQGPQFIFQYYREEENGRGNFPPRFSGLQFPNYSSELNVNALELDDSALYLCASSPSGTNTGELFFGEGSRLTVL.